This T cell receptor (beta chain) was sequenced in a study of shared clonotypes between healthy human individuals. Study-level background: Each donor's CD8 memory used one plate, CD8 naive two, each CD4 subset three.

CDR1 and CDR2 from the germline V gene are SGHRS and YFSETQ. The CDR3 runs to 15 residues. V was trimmed by 0 bases and J by 4 bases, leaving 13 bases between them. Recent vaccinations or acute infections were absent in the healthy HIV-negative adult donors. Both subsets, CD45RA+ naive and CD45RA-negative memory, were split from the CD4+ cells. Only in-frame clones appear in the TCRdb table, and some are missing; sequencing was by immunoSEQ multiplex PCR. In the table there are about 1 million clones, approximately 76% of which are singletons. Study outcomes and limitations: An expected dependence of interdonor clonotype sharing on sequencing depth was noted.

Notes on this clone: The antigen remains unidentified.

The sample comprised memory CD4+ T cells sorted from blood. Subset given: CD45RA-negative fraction. The chain carries TRBV5-1 and TRBJ2-5, with D tentatively TRBD2 (6 bases). The receptor was isolated from a man younger than 35 in good health. In DNA form, the CDR3 reads TGCGCCAGCAGCTTGGAGGGTACTAGCACAGAGACCCAGTACTTC. Its protein product is CASSLEGTSTETQYF.